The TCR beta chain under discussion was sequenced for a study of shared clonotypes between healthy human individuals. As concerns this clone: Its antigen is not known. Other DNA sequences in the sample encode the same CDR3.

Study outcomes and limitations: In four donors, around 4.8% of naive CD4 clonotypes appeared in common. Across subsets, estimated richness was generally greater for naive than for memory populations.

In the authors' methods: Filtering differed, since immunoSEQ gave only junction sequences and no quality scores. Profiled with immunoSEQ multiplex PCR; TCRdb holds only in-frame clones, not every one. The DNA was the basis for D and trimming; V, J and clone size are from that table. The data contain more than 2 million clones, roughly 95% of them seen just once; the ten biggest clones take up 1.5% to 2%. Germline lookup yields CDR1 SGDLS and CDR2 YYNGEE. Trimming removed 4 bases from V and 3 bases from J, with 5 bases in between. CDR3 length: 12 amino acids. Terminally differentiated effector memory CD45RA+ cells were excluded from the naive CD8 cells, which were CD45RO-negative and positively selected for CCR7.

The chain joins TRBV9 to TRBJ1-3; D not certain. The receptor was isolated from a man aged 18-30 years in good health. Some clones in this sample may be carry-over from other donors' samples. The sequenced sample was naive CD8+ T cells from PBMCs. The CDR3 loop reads CASSPSGNTIYF. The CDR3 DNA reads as TGTGCCAGCAGCCCGAGTGGAAACACCATATATTTT.